The present TCR beta chain was sequenced within a study of T cells in Graves' hyperthyroidism and ophthalmopathy. The CDR3 regions of TCR beta were amplified from RNA transcripts. First-round RT-PCR with HTBI primers amplified the TCR CDR3 region. TCRdb passed the multiplex PCR reads through MiXCR, listing each CDR3 protein once. The table shows 250,000 to 350,000 distinct CDR3 sequences, with approximately 21% occurring only once. V dropped 7 bases and J dropped 4 bases, with 13 bases sitting between them. The CDR3 extends over 14 amino acids. Germline V gene sequence: CDR1 MNHNS, CDR2 SASEGT. This clonotype was observed a handful of times.

The sample consisted of blood. The TCR originated in a man aged 25-45 years with Graves' ophthalmopathy. The V gene is TRBV6-1, the J gene TRBJ2-2, with D tentatively TRBD1 (6 bases). CDR3 nucleotide sequence: TGTGCCAGCATCATCAGGGGTGGCACCGGGGAGCTGTTTTTT. Encoded protein: CASIIRGGTGELFF.